Below are 29 T cell receptor beta chains sequenced from a single sample in a study of T-cell reconstitution after alpha-beta-depleted transplantation in children. The TCRbeta library incorporated unique molecular identifiers. TCRdb recomputed calls from the PCR reads with MiXCR, one row per CDR3 protein. The sample includes hundreds of thousands of distinct CDR3 sequences, 10% to 15% seen only once; the top ten take about 2.2%. The sample consisted of PBMCs, mostly from graft donor cells, taken 360 days after TCRalphabeta/CD19-depleted stem cell transplant. The receptor source for this set is a male patient under 18 who had a stem cell transplant for acute myeloid leukemia, so the T cells may come from the graft donor.

This chain uses TRBV7-8 with TRBJ2-2; 9 bases align to TRBD1. Germline V gene data show CDR1 as SGHVS and CDR2 as FQNEAQ. This CDR3 spans 15 amino acids. With V trimmed by 4 bases and J by 4 bases, 4 bases remained unmatched. For the CDR3, the DNA is TGTGCCAGCAGCTCCGGACAGGGGCCCACCGGGGAGCTGTTTTTT. Translation: CASSSGQGPTGELFF.

This clonotype was detected a few times. This chain connects TRBV18 to TRBJ1-4; 7 bases are shared with TRBD1. The CDR3 covers 16 residues. V dropped 1 base and J dropped 2; count of bases not matched to a gene: 4. Germline CDR1 reads KGHSH; CDR2 reads LQKENI. The CDR3: CASSPQGAGTNEKLFF. In DNA, the CDR3 is TGTGCCAGCTCACCACAGGGGGCCGGCACTAATGAAAAACTGTTTTTT.

A few counts support this clonotype. J is TRBJ2-3 and V is TRBV24-1, with D possibly TRBD2 on 5 matching bases. Germline V gene data show CDR1 as KGHDR and CDR2 as SFDVKD. The CDR3 length is 14 residues. The V and J ends lost 5 bases and 9 bases respectively, with 17 bases between them. CDR3 bases: TGTGCCACCAGTGTGGGGAGATCTAGTGGGACGCAGTATTTT. Protein product: CATSVGRSSGTQYF.

There are a few counts of this clonotype. The chain recombines TRBV6-5 with TRBJ2-6; TRBD1 or TRBD2 may be the D gene (5 bases each). Germline CDR1 reads MNHEY; CDR2 reads SVGAGI. V lost 1 base and J lost 0, with 16 bases in between. The CDR3 sequence is 19 residues long. CDR3 region: CASSYYPGKGSSGANVLTF. The CDR3 DNA sequence: TGTGCCAGCAGTTACTACCCTGGAAAGGGGAGCTCTGGGGCCAACGTCCTGACTTTC.

The V gene is TRBV30, the J gene TRBJ2-1, with D perhaps matching TRBD1 or TRBD2 (5 bases each). The germline CDR1 and CDR2 sequences are GTSNPN and SVGIG (reference sequence). There are 16 residues in the CDR3. The V end was cut by 0 bases, the J end by 0 bases, with 12 bases between. The chain's CDR3 is CAWSVRDLYSYNEQFF. CDR3 DNA: TGTGCCTGGAGTGTACGGGACCTCTACTCCTACAATGAGCAGTTCTTC.

This clonotype was detected only a few times. This chain links TRBV12-3 or TRBV12-4 with TRBJ2-5; D ambiguous. The CDR3 contains 16 residues. The ends were cut back, 3 bases at V and 2 bases at J, with 16 bases in the middle. The CDR3 region has the DNA TGTGCCAGCAGTTTCAGGTCAGGACCGACACAAGAGACCCAGTACTTC. Translated: CASSFRSGPTQETQYF.

The chain employs TRBV28 and TRBJ2-3, with D perhaps TRBD2 (7 bases). The V end was cut by 5 bases, the J end by 3 bases, with 18 bases between. CDR3 length: 16 amino acids. Looked up from germline, CDR1 is MDHEN and CDR2 is SYDVKM. The CDR3 DNA is TGTGCCAGCAGTCAAACGGGGGCGCGGGAGACAGATACGCAGTATTTT. It encodes CASSQTGARETDTQYF. The entire variable domain, with the rest obtained from reference TRBV28 and TRBJ2-3, is as follows: DVKVTQSSRYLVKRTGEKVFLECVQDMDHENMFWYRQDPGLGLRLIYFSYDVKMKEKGDIPEGYSVSREKKERFSLILESASTNQTSMYLCASSQTGARETDTQYFGPGTRLTVL.

The chain's CDR3 is CASSRLAGGPFNTGELFF. In DNA, the CDR3 is TGTGCCAGCAGCCGCCTAGCGGGAGGGCCTTTTAACACCGGGGAGCTGTTTTTT. V gene TRBV7-8 combines with J gene TRBJ2-2, with 12 bases lining up with TRBD2. V lost 5 bases, J lost 2 bases, and 9 bases stayed unmatched. Germline V gives CDR1 SGHVS, CDR2 FQNEAQ. This CDR3 is built from 18 residues.

There are many counts of this clonotype. The chain recombines TRBV6-1 with TRBJ1-1; maybe TRBD1 (6 bases). V was cut by 5 bases and J by 4 bases, with 14 bases left in between. Germline CDR1 reads MNHNS; CDR2 reads SASEGT. The CDR3 loop spans 14 amino acids. In nucleotides, the CDR3 is TGTGCCAGCAGTCGCACTCAGGGGAGCACTGAAGCTTTCTTT. Translated, it gives CASSRTQGSTEAFF.

The CDR3 protein is CAIGFGALNQPQHF. The CDR3 DNA follows: TGTGCCATCGGTTTCGGGGCCCTCAATCAGCCCCAGCATTTT. The gene calls are TRBV10-3 and TRBJ1-5, with D possibly matching TRBD1 (5 bases). Between the trimmed V and J ends, which lost 8 bases and 3 bases, there was a span of 14 bases. The CDR3 is 14 amino acids. The germline V gene encodes CDR1 ENHRY and CDR2 SYGVKD.

This chain joins TRBV20-1 and TRBJ2-7; 7 nucleotides line up with TRBD2. V shed 5 bases, J shed 4 bases, and the junction held 14 bases outside the gene matches. There are 15 residues in the CDR3. CDR1 and CDR2 (germline): DFQATT, SNEGSKA (reference sequence). In DNA form, the CDR3 reads TGCAGTGCTTCCAGCGGGATCAGGGTCCGTTACGAGCAGTACTTC. Amino acids: CSASSGIRVRYEQYF.

There are many counts of this clonotype. The genes are TRBV12-3 or TRBV12-4 and TRBJ2-3, with D perhaps TRBD2 (5 bases). Trimming removed 4 bases from V and 1 base from J, with 9 bases in between. The CDR3 is 14 amino acids. The CDR3 nucleotides read TGTGCCAGCAGTTCAGCGGTTCGCACAGATACGCAGTATTTT. Translated, it gives CASSSAVRTDTQYF.

The chain carries TRBV7-2 and TRBJ2-1; possibly TRBD1 for D (5 bases). Germline loops: CDR1 SGHTA, CDR2 FQGNSA. The ends were cut back, 6 bases at V and 9 bases at J, with 18 bases in the middle. The CDR3 sequence is 14 residues long. CDR3 sequence (DNA): TGTGCCAGCAGGGTTGAGGAGAAAAGGGGTGAGCAGTTCTTC. Amino acids: CASRVEEKRGEQFF.

V and J are TRBV20-1 and TRBJ2-7, with TRBD2 matching 7 bases. The V and J ends lost 0 bases and 4 bases, in that order; junction bases with no gene match: 18. The germline V gene has CDR1 DFQATT and CDR2 SNEGSKA (reference sequence). The CDR3 contains 18 residues. CDR3: CSARDRRLADRYGYEQYF. CDR3 bases: TGCAGTGCTAGAGATCGGAGACTAGCTGATAGATACGGGTACGAGCAGTACTTC.

V and J are TRBV4-3 and TRBJ2-7; no reliable D call. Germline loops: CDR1 LGHNA, CDR2 YSLEER. Trimming removed 0 bases at V and 3 bases at J, with 15 bases between. The CDR3 spans 16 residues. The CDR3 protein is CASSQDQLTELYEQYF. DNA for the CDR3: TGCGCCAGCAGCCAAGATCAACTAACAGAGCTCTACGAGCAGTACTTC.

This clonotype was seen ten or more times. J is TRBJ2-1 and V is TRBV29-1, with 11 bases identical to TRBD2. The CDR3 loop spans 13 amino acids. Germline values: CDR1 SQVTM, CDR2 ANQGSEA. The J segment lost 6 bases and the V segment lost 7 bases, leaving 5 bases of the junction unmatched. The CDR3 sequence: CSGGTSGFNEQFF. CDR3 sequence (DNA): TGCAGCGGTGGGACTAGCGGATTCAATGAGCAGTTCTTC.

This chain links TRBV12-3 or TRBV12-4 with TRBJ2-7; D not resolved. The V and J ends lost 0 bases and 0 bases respectively, with 9 bases between them. The length of the CDR3 is 15 residues. CDR3 residues: CASSLAPDPSYEQYF. CDR3 DNA: TGTGCCAGCAGTTTAGCGCCGGACCCCTCCTACGAGCAGTACTTC.

This rearrangement joins TRBV6-1 to TRBJ1-4; possible D gene TRBD1, 5 bases. Between the trimmed V and J ends, which lost 5 bases and 8 bases, there was a span of 12 bases. The CDR3 consists of 13 residues. Per germline, CDR1 MNHNS and CDR2 SASEGT. DNA for the CDR3: TGTGCCAGCAGTCGAGACCGGGACGAAAAACTGTTTTTT. This codes for CASSRDRDEKLFF.

The chain has TRBV28 and TRBJ2-7, with 7 bases aligning to TRBD2. The V segment lost 3 bases and the J segment 9 bases; nucleotides outside the gene matches: 14. The CDR3 length is 15 residues. Germline values: CDR1 MDHEN, CDR2 SYDVKM. The CDR3 DNA follows: TGTGCCAGCAGTTTCGACAGCGGGGTCCCTTTTTGGCAGTACTTC. Encoded protein: CASSFDSGVPFWQYF.

This clonotype was found a few times. V is TRBV5-1 and J is TRBJ2-4, with D perhaps TRBD1 (6 bases). V lost 3 bases to trimming and J lost 0 bases, with 13 bases between them. CDR1 is SGHRS and CDR2 is YFSETQ in the germline V gene. The CDR3 consists of 16 residues. CDR3 sequence: CASSWGTPLAKNIQYF. CDR3 nucleotide sequence: TGCGCCAGCAGCTGGGGGACACCCCTAGCCAAAAACATTCAGTACTTC.

The V and J genes are TRBV20-1 and TRBJ2-1, with D possibly matching TRBD2 (5 bases). This CDR3 comprises 13 residues. Germline CDR1 DFQATT, CDR2 SNEGSKA (reference sequence). CDR3 nucleotides: TGCAGGGCTCTGAGCGGCTTCTACAATGAGCAGTTCTTC. Encoded protein: CRALSGFYNEQFF.

The sample holds many counts of this clonotype. J is TRBJ2-1 and V is TRBV20-1; TRBD2 agrees at 8 bases. Germline loops: CDR1 DFQATT, CDR2 SNEGSKA (reference sequence). The V and J ends lost 5 bases and 8 bases, in that order; junction bases with no gene match: 11. The CDR3 runs 14 residues. CDR3 sequence reads: CSAGGLVHQYEQFF. As DNA, the CDR3 is TGCAGTGCTGGGGGACTAGTTCATCAGTATGAGCAGTTCTTC.

This clonotype occurred a few times. V usage is TRBV19 and J usage is TRBJ2-7; TRBD2 matches 14 bases. Germline CDR1 reads LNHDA; CDR2 reads SQIVND (reference sequence). V lost 2 bases to trimming and J lost 6 bases; unmatched junction nucleotides: 3. The CDR3 has 15 amino acids. CDR3 residues: CASSIPGLAGVEQYF. The CDR3 DNA is TGTGCCAGTAGTATACCGGGACTAGCGGGAGTCGAGCAGTACTTC.

This chain joins TRBV4-3 and TRBJ2-1; the D is unclear. The germline V and J ends were trimmed by 0 bases and 1 base, with 13 bases remaining between them. The V gene's germline CDR1 is LGHNA and CDR2 YSLEER. This CDR3 comprises 17 residues. The CDR3 is CASSQDRFLISYNEQFF. The CDR3 DNA reads as TGCGCCAGCAGCCAAGATAGGTTTTTAATATCCTACAATGAGCAGTTCTTC.

This clonotype was seen many times. The chain has TRBV7-2 and TRBJ1-1; TRBD1 might be the D (5 bases). This CDR3 spans 13 amino acids. CDR1 SGHTA and CDR2 FQGNSA come from the germline V gene. V lost 5 bases and J 2 bases, leaving 9 bases between the germline ends. The CDR3 coding sequence is TGTGCCAGCAGCCCAAGGGGAAACACTGAAGCTTTCTTT. Amino acids: CASSPRGNTEAFF.

The CDR3 region has the DNA TGTGCCACCAGCAGAGGGGAGGGGCGAAATGGCTACACCTTC. Protein: CATSRGEGRNGYTF. V gene TRBV15 combines with J gene TRBJ1-2, with D perhaps matching TRBD1 (5 bases). This CDR3 has 14 residues. CDR1 and CDR2 from the germline V gene are LNHNV and YYDKDF (reference sequence). V lost 1 base to trimming and J lost 6 bases, with 12 bases between them.

The chain recombines TRBV6-2 or TRBV6-3 with TRBJ1-1; D call uncertain. CDR3 length equals 16 residues. Trimming left V 2 bases short and J 7 bases short, with 20 bases between. CDR1 and CDR2 (germline): MNHEY, SVGEGT. The chain's CDR3 is CASSYEWVPSGYEAFF. The CDR3 region has the DNA TGTGCCAGCAGTTACGAATGGGTCCCGTCGGGATATGAAGCTTTCTTT.

The chain joins TRBV12-3 or TRBV12-4 to TRBJ2-1; either TRBD1 or TRBD2 may supply D (7 bases each). The CDR3 length is 16 residues. V was cut by 6 bases and J by 5 bases, with 20 bases left in between. CDR3 amino acids: CASRSGGRGVNNEQFF. Here the CDR3 DNA reads TGTGCCAGCAGATCGGGAGGCAGGGGGGTCAACAATGAGCAGTTCTTC.

The chain is built from TRBV12-3 or TRBV12-4 and TRBJ1-1; TRBD1 is a possible D gene (6 bases). V was pared by 5 bases and J by 6 bases, with 19 bases between. The CDR3 is made up of 15 amino acids. CDR3 sequence: CASSPRGSDPAEAFF. In nucleotides, the CDR3 is TGTGCCAGCAGTCCGAGGGGGTCCGATCCCGCTGAAGCTTTCTTT.